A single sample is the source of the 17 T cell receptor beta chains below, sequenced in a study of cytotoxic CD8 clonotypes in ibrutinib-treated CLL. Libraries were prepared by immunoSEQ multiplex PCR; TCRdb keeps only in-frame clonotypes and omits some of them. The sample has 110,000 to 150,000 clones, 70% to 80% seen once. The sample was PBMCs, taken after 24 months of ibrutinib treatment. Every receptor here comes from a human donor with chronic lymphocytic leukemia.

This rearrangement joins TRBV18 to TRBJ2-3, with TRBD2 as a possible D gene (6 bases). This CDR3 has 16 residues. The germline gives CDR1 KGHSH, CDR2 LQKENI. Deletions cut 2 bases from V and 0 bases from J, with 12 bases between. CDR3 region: CASSPARRGSTDTQYF. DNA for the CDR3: TGTGCCAGCTCACCAGCCCGACGGGGGAGCACAGATACGCAGTATTTT.

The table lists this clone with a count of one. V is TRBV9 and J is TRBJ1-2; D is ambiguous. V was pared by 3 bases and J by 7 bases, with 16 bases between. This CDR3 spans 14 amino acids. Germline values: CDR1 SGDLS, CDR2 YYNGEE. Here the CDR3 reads CASSGRHPASGYTF. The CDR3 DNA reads TGTGCCAGCAGCGGAAGACATCCGGCGAGTGGCTACACCTTC.

The DNA of the CDR3 is TGTGCCTCGGACTTCACAGGGATTGCTACTGGCTACACCTTC. Translating gives CASDFTGIATGYTF. J is TRBJ1-2 and V is TRBV30; D is possibly TRBD1 (6 bases). The V end lost 7 bases, the J end lost 7 bases, and 22 bases lay between the germline ends. The germline gives CDR1 GTSNPN, CDR2 SVGIG (reference sequence). The CDR3 is made up of 14 amino acids.

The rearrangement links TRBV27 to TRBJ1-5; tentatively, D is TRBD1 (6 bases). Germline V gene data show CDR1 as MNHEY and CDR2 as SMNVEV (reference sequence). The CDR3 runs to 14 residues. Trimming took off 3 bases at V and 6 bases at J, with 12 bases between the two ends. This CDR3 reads CASSLSRGGQPQHF. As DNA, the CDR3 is TGTGCCAGCAGTTTGTCCAGGGGCGGTCAGCCCCAGCATTTT.

The CDR3 DNA reads TGTGCCAGCAGTGAAGAACAGGGGGCCAATAATTCACCCCTCCACTTT. Protein sequence: CASSEEQGANNSPLHF. The V gene is TRBV2, the J gene TRBJ1-6, with 9 bases matching TRBD1. Trimming removed 1 base from V and 5 bases from J; junction bases left unmatched: 3. Germline CDR1 is SNHLY and CDR2 is FYNNEI. This CDR3 is 16 amino acids long.

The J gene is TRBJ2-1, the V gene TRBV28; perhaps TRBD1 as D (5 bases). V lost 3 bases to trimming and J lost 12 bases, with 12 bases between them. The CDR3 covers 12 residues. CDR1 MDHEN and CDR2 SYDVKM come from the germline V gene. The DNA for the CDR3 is TGTGCCAGCAGTTTGTTCGTGGGGCGGCAGTTCTTC. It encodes CASSLFVGRQFF. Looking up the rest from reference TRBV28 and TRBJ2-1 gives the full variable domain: DVKVTQSSRYLVKRTGEKVFLECVQDMDHENMFWYRQDPGLGLRLIYFSYDVKMKEKGDIPEGYSVSREKKERFSLILESASTNQTSMYLCASSLFVGRQFFGPGTRLTVL.

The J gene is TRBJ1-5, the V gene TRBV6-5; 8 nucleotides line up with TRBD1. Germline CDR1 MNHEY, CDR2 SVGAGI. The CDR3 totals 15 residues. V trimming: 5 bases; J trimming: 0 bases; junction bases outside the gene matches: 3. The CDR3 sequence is CASSTTGGSNQPQHF. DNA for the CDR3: TGTGCCAGCAGTACAACAGGGGGTAGCAATCAGCCCCAGCATTTT.

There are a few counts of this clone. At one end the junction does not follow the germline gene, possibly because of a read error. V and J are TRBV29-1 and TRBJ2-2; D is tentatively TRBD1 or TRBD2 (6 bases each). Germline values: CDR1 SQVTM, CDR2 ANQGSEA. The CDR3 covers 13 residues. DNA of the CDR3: TGCAGCGGCCGGGGGCCGAACAGCGGGGAGCTGTTTTTT. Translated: CSGRGPNSGELFF.

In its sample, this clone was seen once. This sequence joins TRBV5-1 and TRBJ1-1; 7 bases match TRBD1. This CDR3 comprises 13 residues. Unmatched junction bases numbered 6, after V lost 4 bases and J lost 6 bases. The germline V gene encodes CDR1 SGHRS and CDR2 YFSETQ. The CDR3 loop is CASSPGQVSEAFF. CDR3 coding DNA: TGCGCCAGCAGCCCTGGACAGGTCTCTGAAGCTTTCTTT.

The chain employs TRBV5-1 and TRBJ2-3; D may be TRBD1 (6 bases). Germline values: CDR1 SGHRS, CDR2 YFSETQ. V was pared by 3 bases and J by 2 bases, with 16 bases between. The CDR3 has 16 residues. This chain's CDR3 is CASSSLGRGDTDTQYF. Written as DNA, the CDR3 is TGCGCCAGCAGCTCCCTGGGCAGGGGAGACACAGATACGCAGTATTTT.

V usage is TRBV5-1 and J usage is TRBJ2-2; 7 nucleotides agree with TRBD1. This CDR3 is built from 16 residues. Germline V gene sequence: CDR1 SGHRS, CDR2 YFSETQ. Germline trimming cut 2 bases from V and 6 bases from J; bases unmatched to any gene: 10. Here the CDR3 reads CASSFVGDSLAGELFF. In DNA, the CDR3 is TGCGCCAGCAGCTTCGTTGGGGACAGCCTGGCCGGGGAGCTGTTTTTT.

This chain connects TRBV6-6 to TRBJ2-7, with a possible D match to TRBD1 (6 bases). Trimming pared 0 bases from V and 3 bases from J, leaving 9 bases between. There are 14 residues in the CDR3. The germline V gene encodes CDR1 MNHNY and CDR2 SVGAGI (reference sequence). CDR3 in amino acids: CASSYSGHSYEQYF. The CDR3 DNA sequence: TGTGCCAGCAGTTACTCGGGACACAGCTACGAGCAGTACTTC.

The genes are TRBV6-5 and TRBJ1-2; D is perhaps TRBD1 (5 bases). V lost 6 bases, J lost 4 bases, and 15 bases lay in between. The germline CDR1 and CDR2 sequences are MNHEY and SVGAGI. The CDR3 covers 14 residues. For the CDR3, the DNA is TGTGCCAGCAGCCCGGACTCCGGGGGCTATGGCTACACCTTC. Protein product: CASSPDSGGYGYTF.

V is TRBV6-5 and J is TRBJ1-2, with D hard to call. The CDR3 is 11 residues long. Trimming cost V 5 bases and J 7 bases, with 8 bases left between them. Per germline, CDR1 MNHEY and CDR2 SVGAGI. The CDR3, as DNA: TGTGCCAGCAGTCCCGCCGGTGGCTACACCTTC. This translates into CASSPAGGYTF.

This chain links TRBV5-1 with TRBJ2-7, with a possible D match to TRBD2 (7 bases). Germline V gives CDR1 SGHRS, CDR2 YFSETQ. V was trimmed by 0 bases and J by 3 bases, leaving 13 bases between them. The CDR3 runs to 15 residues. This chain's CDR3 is CASSLVPGGHYEQYF. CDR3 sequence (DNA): TGCGCCAGCAGCTTGGTACCGGGGGGCCACTACGAGCAGTACTTC.

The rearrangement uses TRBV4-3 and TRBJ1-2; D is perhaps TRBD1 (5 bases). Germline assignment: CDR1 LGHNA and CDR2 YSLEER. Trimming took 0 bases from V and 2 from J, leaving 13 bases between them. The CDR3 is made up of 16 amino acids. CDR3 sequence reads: CASSQDGSGGNYGYTF. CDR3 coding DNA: TGCGCCAGCAGCCAAGACGGATCTGGGGGAAACTATGGCTACACCTTC.

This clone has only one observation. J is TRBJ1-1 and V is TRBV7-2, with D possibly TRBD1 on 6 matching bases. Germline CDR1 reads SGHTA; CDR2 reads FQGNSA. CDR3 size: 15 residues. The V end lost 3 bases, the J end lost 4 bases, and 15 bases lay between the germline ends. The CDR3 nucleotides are TGTGCCAGCAGCTTCGGGGGCGGTAACCCCACTGAAGCTTTCTTT. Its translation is CASSFGGGNPTEAFF. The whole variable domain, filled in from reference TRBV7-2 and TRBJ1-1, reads GAGVSQSPSNKVTEKGKDVELRCDPISGHTALYWYRQSLGQGLEFLIYFQGNSAPDKSGLPSDRFSAERTGGSVSTLTIQRTQQEDSAVYLCASSFGGGNPTEAFFGQGTRLTVV.